This T cell receptor beta chain was captured by sequencing in a study of PD-1 blockade in mismatch repair-deficient tumors. Study overall: Patients had approximately 12 mismatch repair-deficient cancer types, all previously treated and progressing. Whole-study results and caveats: Tumor-resident clones, often absent from pretreatment blood, expanded after pembrolizumab and then contracted.

This clone is a singleton in its sample. The target antigen is unknown. All patients were mismatch repair deficient, assessed by either PCR or immunohistochemistry. TCRs were sequenced from a few patients responding to pembrolizumab. The data were produced by immunoSEQ multiplex PCR, yet TCRdb's version contains in-frame clones alone and is incomplete. This sample has 100,000 to 150,000 clones, with around 86% found just once. The CDR3 is 13 amino acids. Germline values: CDR1 SGHNT, CDR2 YENEEA. V lost 5 bases and J lost 4; bases outside the gene matches: 1. The sample here was peripheral blood, taken 44 weeks after starting pembrolizumab. This chain uses TRBV11-3 with TRBJ2-2; 7 bases fit TRBD1. The TCR was taken from an adult with mismatch repair-deficient cancer. CDR3 DNA: TGTGCCAGCAGCCCAGGGGGCACCGGGGAGCTGTTTTTT. As protein: CASSPGGTGELFF.